This entry is about one TCR beta chain. Its matching antigen is unknown. Method: immunoSEQ multiplex PCR; TCRdb's copy keeps in-frame clones and lacks some. The sample lists 100,000 to 150,000 clones, about 79% occurring once. The CDR3 runs to 15 residues. CDR1 SGHRS and CDR2 YFSETQ come from the germline V gene. V gave up 4 bases and J gave up 5 bases; unmatched junction bases: 7. The sample is drawn from a study of T cell responses to AZD1222 COVID-19 vaccine. Overall study findings and caveats: Following two doses of AZD1222, Spike-specific TCR breadth and depth rose.

This sequence was found in an adult who received the AZD1222 COVID-19 vaccine. Specimen: peripheral blood, collected 28 days after the second AZD1222 dose. The V call is TRBV5-1, the J call TRBJ1-5; 9 positions match TRBD1. The CDR3 coding sequence is TGCGCCAGCAGCCTCGGGGACAGGGTGGATCAGCCCCAGCATTTT. Its translation: CASSLGDRVDQPQHF.